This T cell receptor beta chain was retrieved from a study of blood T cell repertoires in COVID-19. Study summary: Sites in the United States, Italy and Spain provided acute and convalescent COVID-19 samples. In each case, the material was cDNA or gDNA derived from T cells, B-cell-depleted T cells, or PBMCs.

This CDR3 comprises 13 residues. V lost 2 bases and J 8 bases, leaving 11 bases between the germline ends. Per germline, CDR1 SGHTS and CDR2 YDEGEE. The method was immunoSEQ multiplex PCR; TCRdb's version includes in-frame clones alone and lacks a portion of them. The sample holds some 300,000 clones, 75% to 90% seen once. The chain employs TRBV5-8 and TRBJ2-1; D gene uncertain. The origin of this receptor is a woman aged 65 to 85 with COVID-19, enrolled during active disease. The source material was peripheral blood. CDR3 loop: CASSFSLRDEQFF. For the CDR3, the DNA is TGTGCCAGCAGCTTTTCGCTTCGGGATGAGCAGTTCTTC.